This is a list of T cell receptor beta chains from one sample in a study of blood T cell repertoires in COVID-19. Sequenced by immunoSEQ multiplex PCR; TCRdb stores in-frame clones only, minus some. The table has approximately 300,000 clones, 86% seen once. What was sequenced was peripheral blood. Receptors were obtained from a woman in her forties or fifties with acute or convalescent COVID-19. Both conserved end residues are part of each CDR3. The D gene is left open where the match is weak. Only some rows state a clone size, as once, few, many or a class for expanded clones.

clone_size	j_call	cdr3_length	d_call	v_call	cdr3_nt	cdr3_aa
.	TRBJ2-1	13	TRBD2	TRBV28	TGTGCCAGCAGTTTAGCGGGAGGCAATGAGCAGTTCTTC	CASSLAGGNEQFF
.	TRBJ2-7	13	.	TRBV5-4	TGTGCCAGCAGCCCCAAACAGGGAGAGGAGCAGTACTTC	CASSPKQGEEQYF
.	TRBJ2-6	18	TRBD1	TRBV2	TGTGCCAGCAGCGACAGGGGGCTGTCCTCCTCTGGGGCCAACGTCCTGACTTTC	CASSDRGLSSSGANVLTF
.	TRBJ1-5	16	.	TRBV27	TGTGCCAGCAGTTTATTTGCAGGGGCTCTTGGTCAGCCCCAGCATTTT	CASSLFAGALGQPQHF
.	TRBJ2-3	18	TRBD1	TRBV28	TGTGCCAGCAGTTCTTTACTATTCCGGGACAGGATCACAGATACGCAGTATTTT	CASSSLLFRDRITDTQYF
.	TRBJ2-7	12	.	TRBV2	TGTGCCAGCAGGGTCGAGGGCTTCGAGCAGTACTTC	CASRVEGFEQYF
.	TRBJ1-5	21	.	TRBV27	TGTGCCAGCAGTTTGTTGGGGGCTGGGGGCAGGGGAATGAGTGGCAATCAGCCCCAGCATTTT	CASSLLGAGGRGMSGNQPQHF
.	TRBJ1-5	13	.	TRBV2	TGTGCCAGCACCTACTATAGCAATCAGCCCCAGCATTTT	CASTYYSNQPQHF
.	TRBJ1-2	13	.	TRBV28	TGTGCCAGCAGCCAAACAGGAATCTATGGCTACACCTTC	CASSQTGIYGYTF
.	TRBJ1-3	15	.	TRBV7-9	TGTGCCAGCAGCTTAAGAGAGCGCTCTGGAAACACCATATATTTT	CASSLRERSGNTIYF
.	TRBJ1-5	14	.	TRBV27	TGTGCCAGCAGTGCAACGTACGGGATTCAGCCCCAGCATTTT	CASSATYGIQPQHF
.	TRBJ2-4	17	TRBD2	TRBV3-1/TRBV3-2	TGTGCCAGCAGCCCAGGATATGATAGCGGGAGCAAAAACATTCAGTACTTC	CASSPGYDSGSKNIQYF
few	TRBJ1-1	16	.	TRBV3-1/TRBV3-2	TGTGCCAGCAGCCCCCTCGCGGCGGGGAAATGGACTGAAGCTTTCTTT	CASSPLAAGKWTEAFF
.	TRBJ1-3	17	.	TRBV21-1	TGTGCCAGCAGCAACCATGAGAGGGTCTCCTCTGGAAACACCATATATTTT	CASSNHERVSSGNTIYF
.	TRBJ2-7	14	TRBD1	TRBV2	TGTGCCAGCGGAGGGACAGGGACCCCCTACGAGCAGTACTTC	CASGGTGTPYEQYF
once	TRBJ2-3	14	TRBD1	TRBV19	TGTGCCAGTAGTAGACAGGGGAAAGGAGATACGCAGTATTTT	CASSRQGKGDTQYF
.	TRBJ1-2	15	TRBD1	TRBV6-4	TGTGCCAGCAGTGAGGGGGGGACAGGGAACTATGGCTACACCTTC	CASSEGGTGNYGYTF
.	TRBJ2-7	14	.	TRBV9	TGTGCCAGCAGCGTCCATGGACTGTCCTACGAGCAGTACTTC	CASSVHGLSYEQYF
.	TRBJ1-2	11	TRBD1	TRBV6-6	TGTGCCAGCAGCTGGACAGGGTACTACACCTTC	CASSWTGYYTF
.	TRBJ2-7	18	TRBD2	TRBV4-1	TGCGCCAGCAGCCCCCTTACTGGACTAGCGGGGGGGGGCTACGAGCAGTACTTC	CASSPLTGLAGGGYEQYF
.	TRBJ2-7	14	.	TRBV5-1	TGCGCCAGCAGCGATAGTTCCATACCGTACGAGCAGTACTTC	CASSDSSIPYEQYF
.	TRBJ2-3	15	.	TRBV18	TGTGCCAGCTCACCAGCTGGAGGGGACACAGATACGCAGTATTTT	CASSPAGGDTDTQYF
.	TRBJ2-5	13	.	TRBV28	TGTGCCAGCACCAAGTCCCCGAGGGAGACCCAGTACTTC	CASTKSPRETQYF
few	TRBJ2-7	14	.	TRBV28	TGTGCCAGCAGTTTGAGGCTCAGGGGCTACGAGCAGTACTTC	CASSLRLRGYEQYF
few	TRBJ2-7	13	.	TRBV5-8	TGTGCCAGCAGCTTGGCCGCAGTCTCCGAGCAGTACTTC	CASSLAAVSEQYF
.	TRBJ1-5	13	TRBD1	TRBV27	TGTGCCAGCAGGGGACAGGGAGGTCAGCCCCAGCATTTT	CASRGQGGQPQHF
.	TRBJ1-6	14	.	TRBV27	TGTGCCAGCAGCCCCACTCTTTTCGGGTCACCCCTCCACTTT	CASSPTLFGSPLHF
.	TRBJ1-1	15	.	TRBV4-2	TGTGCCAGCAGCCAACCAGGGAGGGGTAGGACTGAAGCTTTCTTT	CASSQPGRGRTEAFF
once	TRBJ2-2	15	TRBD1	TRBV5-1	TGCGCCAGCAGCACGAGACAGGGGGCCACCGGGGAGCTGTTTTTT	CASSTRQGATGELFF
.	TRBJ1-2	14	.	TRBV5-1	TGCGCCAGCAGCCCACAGGGTGCTAACTATGGCTACACCTTC	CASSPQGANYGYTF
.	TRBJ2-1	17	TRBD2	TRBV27	TGTGCCAGCAGCCCCTGGGAAGGGGGGACTAGTAGTAATGAGCAGTTCTTC	CASSPWEGGTSSNEQFF
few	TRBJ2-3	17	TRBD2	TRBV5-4	TGTGCCAGCAGCTTCCGGACTAGCCGGGCAGTATCAGATACGCAGTATTTT	CASSFRTSRAVSDTQYF
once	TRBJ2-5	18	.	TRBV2	TGTGCCAGCTTAAGACCCAGGGGCTTCGGTAGTACCCAAGAGACCCAGTACTTC	CASLRPRGFGSTQETQYF
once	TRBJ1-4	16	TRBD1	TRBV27	TGTGCCAGCAGGCTAATTTGGCGGGACAGTAATGAAAAACTGTTTTTT	CASRLIWRDSNEKLFF
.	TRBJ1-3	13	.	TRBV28	TGTGCCAGCAGTTTCGCGGCTGGAAACACCATATATTTT	CASSFAAGNTIYF
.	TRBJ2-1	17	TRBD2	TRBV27	TGTGCCAGCAGTTTAACAGCGGGAGGAAGCTCCTACAATGAGCAGTTCTTC	CASSLTAGGSSYNEQFF
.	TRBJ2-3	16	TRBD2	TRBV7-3	TGTGCCAGCAGCCTAATCGCGGGAGTAGGGACAGATACGCAGTATTTT	CASSLIAGVGTDTQYF
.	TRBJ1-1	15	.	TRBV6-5	TGTGCCAGCAGTTACGGTCACAGCATGAACACTGAAGCTTTCTTT	CASSYGHSMNTEAFF
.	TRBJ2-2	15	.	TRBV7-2	TGTGCCAGCAGCCGGACTACTGCGAACACCGGGGAGCTGTTTTTT	CASSRTTANTGELFF
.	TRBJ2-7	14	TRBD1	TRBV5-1	TGCGCCAGCAGCTTACCGGGACAGGACTACGAGCAGTACTTC	CASSLPGQDYEQYF
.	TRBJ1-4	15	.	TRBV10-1	TGCGCCAGCACTTTCAGGGTTGCAACTAATGAAAAACTGTTTTTT	CASTFRVATNEKLFF
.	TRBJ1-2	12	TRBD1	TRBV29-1	TGCAGCGCCGGGACAGGGTCAGTTGGCTACACCTTC	CSAGTGSVGYTF
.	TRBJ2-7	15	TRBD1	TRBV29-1	TGCAGCGTCGAGCGTACCGGGACAGGGTCTTACGAGCAGTACTTC	CSVERTGTGSYEQYF
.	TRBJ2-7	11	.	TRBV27	TGTGCCAGCAGCGACAACTACGAGCAGTACTTC	CASSDNYEQYF
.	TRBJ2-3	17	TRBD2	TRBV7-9	TGTGCCAGCAGCTTAGGTTTCGGGACTACTAGCACAGATACGCAGTATTTT	CASSLGFGTTSTDTQYF
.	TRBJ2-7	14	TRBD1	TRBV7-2	TGTGCCAGCAGCTTAGCCCCGACAGGGGTCGAGCAGTACTTC	CASSLAPTGVEQYF
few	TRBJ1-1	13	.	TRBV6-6	TGTGCCAGCAGGTTCCCTACAGGGTTTGAAGCTTTCTTT	CASRFPTGFEAFF